The 16 T cell receptor beta chains presented below share a single source sample, sequenced in a study of Graves' ophthalmopathy and Graves' hyperthyroidism. For repertoire sequencing, the TCR beta CDR3 regions were amplified from RNA transcripts. Amplification began with first-round RT-PCR using HTBI primers, then second-round multiplex PCR was performed. From the multiplex PCR reads, TCRdb called clonotypes with MiXCR, one entry per CDR3 protein. Among hundreds of thousands of distinct CDR3 sequences listed, roughly 14% were seen once. Sequencing was carried out using blood. Source of these receptors: a woman aged 25 to 39 with Graves' ophthalmopathy.

There are many counts of this clonotype. This chain uses TRBV12-3 or TRBV12-4 with TRBJ1-1; perhaps TRBD1 as D (5 bases). The V end was cut by 8 bases, the J end by 5 bases, with 27 bases between. This CDR3 contains 17 residues. The CDR3 DNA follows: TGTGCCAGCGCCATGGGGCCGTGGAACTTATTACCGACTGAAGCTTTCTTT. Protein: CASAMGPWNLLPTEAFF.

A note on this clonotype: Since the CDR3 does not end with the conserved phenylalanine or tryptophan, this likely comes from a read error. This CDR3 is CASSSASGFYEQYY. DNA for the CDR3: TGTGCCAGCAGTTCTGCGTCGGGTTTCTACGAGCAGTACTAC. V is TRBV27 and J is TRBJ2-7; no clear D gene. The CDR3 runs to 14 residues. V was clipped by 4 bases and J by 3 bases, with 13 bases between them. The germline gives CDR1 MNHEY, CDR2 SMNVEV (reference sequence).

This clonotype was detected many times. DNA of the CDR3: TGTGCCAGCAGCACAAAAGATAGGAGCTACACCTTC. Residues: CASSTKDRSYTF. J is TRBJ1-2 and V is TRBV5-4, with unresolved D. The CDR3 runs to 12 residues. Germline CDR1 and CDR2: SGHNT and YYREEE (reference sequence). Trimming stripped 4 bases from V and 9 bases from J, with 13 bases between.

To note about this clonotype: This may be a read error, as it is one base from a much larger clone. The chain uses TRBV11-2 and TRBJ2-7, with a possible D match to TRBD2 (5 bases). The CDR3 is made up of 14 amino acids. The germline V gene encodes CDR1 SGHAT and CDR2 FQNNGV. As DNA, the CDR3 is TGTGTCAGCAGCTCACTAATGAGGGCTTACGAGCAGTACTTC. Translated, it gives CVSSSLMRAYEQYF.

This clonotype was recorded many times. The gene calls are TRBV7-9 and TRBJ2-4; TRBD1 matches 7 bases. From germline, CDR1 is SEHNR and CDR2 FQNEAQ (reference sequence). V dropped 4 bases and J dropped 2; count of bases not matched to a gene: 8. This CDR3 spans 16 amino acids. CDR3 in amino acids: CASSSFDRAPKNIQYF. Here the CDR3 DNA reads TGTGCCAGCAGCTCCTTCGACAGGGCTCCCAAAAACATTCAGTACTTC.

In this sample, this clonotype turned up many times. The gene calls are TRBV12-3 or TRBV12-4 and TRBJ2-7; 8 positions match TRBD1. J was trimmed by 0 bases and V by 1 base; bases with no gene match: 8. This CDR3 has 17 amino acids. CDR3 in amino acids: CASSLDLRTGTSYEQYF. The CDR3, as DNA: TGTGCCAGCAGTTTAGATCTTAGGACAGGGACCTCCTACGAGCAGTACTTC.

This clonotype appeared many times. The chain recombines TRBV20-1 with TRBJ2-5; 10 positions match TRBD1. The CDR3 runs 18 residues. V was pared by 1 base and J by 5 bases, with 16 bases of the junction left unmatched. Looked up from germline, CDR1 is DFQATT and CDR2 is SNEGSKA (reference sequence). The CDR3 coding sequence is TGCAGTGCTAGAGTTGGTTCCTTGGGACAGGGGATGGGGGAGACCCAGTACTTC. The encoded protein is CSARVGSLGQGMGETQYF.

The rearrangement uses TRBV3-1 and TRBJ2-2; D remains ambiguous. The CDR3 length is 15 residues. CDR1 and CDR2 (germline): LGHDT, YNNKEL (reference sequence). The ends were cut back, 4 bases at V and 1 base at J, with 10 bases in the middle. CDR3 sequence reads: CASSPQWVNTGELFF. CDR3 nucleotide sequence: TGTGCCAGCAGCCCTCAATGGGTGAACACCGGGGAGCTGTTTTTT.

A few counts support this clonotype. The V call is TRBV5-1, the J call TRBJ2-5; 8 nucleotides match TRBD1. From germline, CDR1 is SGHRS and CDR2 YFSETQ. The CDR3 has 15 residues. V shed 4 bases and J 2 bases; nucleotides not matched to a gene: 7. CDR3 in DNA: TGCGCCAGCAGCCCCGGGACAGGAGCTCAAGAGACCCAGTACTTC. Amino acid sequence: CASSPGTGAQETQYF. The whole variable domain, remainder taken from reference TRBV5-1 and TRBJ2-5, is KAGVTQTPRYLIKTRGQQVTLSCSPISGHRSVSWYQQTPGQGLQFLFEYFSETQRNKGNFPGRFSGRQFSNSRSEMNVSTLELGDSALYLCASSPGTGAQETQYFGPGTRLLVL.

There are a few counts of this clonotype. A single base separates this from a much larger clone, so it may be a read error. The chain carries TRBV29-1 and TRBJ1-2; 7 nucleotides match TRBD1. The CDR3 runs 12 residues. V shed 8 bases, J shed 6 bases, and the junction held 9 bases outside the gene matches. Germline V lookup: CDR1 SQVTM, CDR2 ANQGSEA. CDR3 nucleotide sequence: TGCAGCATTGTACAGGGGTATAATGGCTACACCTTC. As protein: CSIVQGYNGYTF.

This clonotype was seen many times. The chain combines TRBV2 with TRBJ1-1, with TRBD1 as a possible D gene (5 bases). Germline V gene data show CDR1 as SNHLY and CDR2 as FYNNEI. This CDR3 is built from 16 residues. The ends were cut back, 2 bases at V and 8 bases at J, with 21 bases in the middle. The chain's CDR3 is CASSERGSRARGEAFF. Written as DNA, the CDR3 is TGTGCCAGCAGTGAAAGGGGCTCCAGGGCCCGAGGAGAAGCTTTCTTT.

This clonotype was detected only a few times. V usage is TRBV10-3 and J usage is TRBJ1-1; 7 bases line up with TRBD1. Germline V gives CDR1 ENHRY, CDR2 SYGVKD. There are 14 residues in the CDR3. With 2 bases clipped from V and 3 bases from J, the junction kept 3 bases outside the gene matches. In DNA, the CDR3 is TGTGCCATCAGTGAGAACAGGGGATACACTGAAGCTTTCTTT. It yields the protein CAISENRGYTEAFF.

V usage is TRBV7-2 and J usage is TRBJ2-1, with 7 bases matching TRBD1. Germline trimming cut 5 bases from V and 8 bases from J; bases unmatched to any gene: 3. The CDR3 runs to 12 residues. From germline, CDR1 is SGHTA and CDR2 FQGNSA. CDR3 sequence: CASSGQVYEQFF. The CDR3 DNA reads TGTGCCAGCAGCGGACAGGTTTATGAGCAGTTCTTC.

In regard to this clonotype: One end of the junction fails to match germline, which may point to a read error. The V and J genes are TRBV3-1 and TRBJ2-7; tentative D call: TRBD2 (6 bases). CDR3 length: 14 residues. Germline V gene sequence: CDR1 LGHDT, CDR2 YNNKEL (reference sequence). This CDR3 is CASSHQTSSYERYF. The DNA of the CDR3 is TGTGCCAGCAGCCACCAGACTAGTTCCTACGAGCGGTACTTC.

Many counts were recorded for this clonotype. The J gene is TRBJ1-1, the V gene TRBV12-3 or TRBV12-4; no clear D. Trimming shortened V by 5 bases and J by 3 bases, and 16 bases separated the two germline ends. The CDR3 spans 15 residues. The CDR3 coding sequence is TGTGCCAGCAGTCTTCTCACGACATTAGACACTGAAGCTTTCTTT. This sequence encodes CASSLLTTLDTEAFF.

In this sample, this clonotype turned up many times. CDR3 DNA: TGTGCCAGCAGTCCGCGGCTAGCGGGAGGCGGGGACATTCAGTACTTC. It translates to CASSPRLAGGGDIQYF. This rearrangement joins TRBV27 to TRBJ2-4; 11 nucleotides match TRBD2. Unmatched junction bases numbered 11, after V lost 5 bases and J lost 8 bases. The germline V gene has CDR1 MNHEY and CDR2 SMNVEV (reference sequence). This CDR3 has 16 residues.